One and the same sample provided the 4 T cell receptor beta chains below, sequenced in a study of blood T cell repertoires in COVID-19. TCRdb keeps only in-frame clones here, not all; method: immunoSEQ multiplex PCR. This repertoire shows around 330,000 clones, around nine tenths found once; its top ten account for roughly a tenth. Sequences were obtained from PBMCs or T cells enriched from blood (not recorded which). The origin of the receptors is a woman aged 40-49 years who had recovered from COVID-19.

This clone was seen a single time. The chain carries TRBV5-4 and TRBJ2-7, with 8 bases matching TRBD1. Germline assignment: CDR1 SGHNT and CDR2 YYREEE (reference sequence). This CDR3 contains 14 residues. With 9 bases clipped from V and 2 bases from J, the junction kept 10 bases outside the gene matches. DNA for the CDR3: TGTGCCACCACGATCCGGACAGGGCCCTACGAGCAGTACTTC. Translating gives CATTIRTGPYEQYF.

This clone has a single count. V and J are TRBV11-3 and TRBJ1-4, with 10 bases lining up with TRBD1. The CDR3 runs to 17 residues. V lost 4 bases, J lost 0 bases, and 5 bases stayed unmatched. The germline gives CDR1 SGHNT, CDR2 YENEEA. CDR3 in DNA: TGTGCCAGCAGCTCGAAGGGACAGGGGCCAACTAATGAAAAACTGTTTTTT. It specifies CASSSKGQGPTNEKLFF.

The chain carries TRBV30 and TRBJ2-7; D perhaps matches TRBD2 (6 bases). CDR3 length: 15 amino acids. Germline assignment: CDR1 GTSNPN and CDR2 SVGIG (reference sequence). Trimming stripped 0 bases from V and 1 base from J, with 13 bases between. The CDR3 bases are TGTGCCTGGAGTGTAAGGCTAGCGATTTCCTACGAGCAGTACTTC. The encoded protein is CAWSVRLAISYEQYF.

The J gene is TRBJ1-1, the V gene TRBV28; D possibly corresponds to TRBD1 (6 bases). CDR1 and CDR2 from the germline V gene are MDHEN and SYDVKM. Trimming pared 6 bases from V and 5 bases from J, leaving 10 bases between. The CDR3 runs 12 residues. CDR3 sequence (DNA): TGTGCCAGCAGACAGGGAACTACTGAAGCTTTCTTT. It translates to CASRQGTTEAFF. Together with reference TRBV28 and TRBJ1-1, the CDR3 gives the full variable domain: DVKVTQSSRYLVKRTGEKVFLECVQDMDHENMFWYRQDPGLGLRLIYFSYDVKMKEKGDIPEGYSVSREKKERFSLILESASTNQTSMYLCASRQGTTEAFFGQGTRLTVV.